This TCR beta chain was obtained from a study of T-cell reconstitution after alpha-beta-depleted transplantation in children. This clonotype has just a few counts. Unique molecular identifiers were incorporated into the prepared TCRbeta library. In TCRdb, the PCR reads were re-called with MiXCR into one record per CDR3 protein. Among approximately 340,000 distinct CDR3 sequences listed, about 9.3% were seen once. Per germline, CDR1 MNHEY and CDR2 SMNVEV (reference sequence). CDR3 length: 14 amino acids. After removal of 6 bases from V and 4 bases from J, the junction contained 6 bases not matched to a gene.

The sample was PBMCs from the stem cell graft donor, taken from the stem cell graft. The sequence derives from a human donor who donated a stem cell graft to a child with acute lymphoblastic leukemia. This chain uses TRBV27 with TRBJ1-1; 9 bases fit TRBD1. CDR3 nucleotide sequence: TGTGCCAGCAGCCCGGACAGGGGAGGCACTGAAGCTTTCTTT. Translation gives CASSPDRGGTEAFF.